These 14 T cell receptor beta chains came from one sample sequenced in a study of cytomegalovirus exposure and HLA in healthy donors. The PCR employed 60 Vbeta primers together with 13 Jbeta primers. Profiled with immunoSEQ multiplex PCR; TCRdb holds only in-frame clones, not every one. The table has under 200,000 clones, 80% seen once. The sample comprised PBMCs. The receptors derive from a man between 18 and 35 years old in good health and CMV-seropositive.

The chain recombines TRBV5-4 with TRBJ1-3; 10 nucleotides match TRBD1. Looked up from germline, CDR1 is SGHNT and CDR2 is YYREEE (reference sequence). With V trimmed by 4 bases and J by 2 bases, 6 bases remained unmatched. This CDR3 is 16 amino acids long. DNA for the CDR3: TGTGCCAGCAGCATGAAGACAGGGGGCGCTGGAAACACCATATATTTT. This translates into CASSMKTGGAGNTIYF.

This clone was seen a few times. The chain links TRBV6-5 to TRBJ2-7, with TRBD1 matching over 8 bases. The ends lost 4 bases at V and 0 bases at J; junction bases unmatched: 8. Germline CDR1 and CDR2: MNHEY and SVGAGI. CDR3 length: 16 amino acids. The DNA of the CDR3 is TGTGCCAGCAGTTCCCCGGGACAGGCGTACTCCTACGAGCAGTACTTC. This translates into CASSSPGQAYSYEQYF.

The chain has TRBV19 and TRBJ2-1; 11 nucleotides match TRBD2. The trim removed 5 bases at V and 4 bases at J, leaving 4 bases unmatched. CDR1 LNHDA and CDR2 SQIVND come from the germline V gene (reference sequence). The CDR3 spans 15 residues. The CDR3 DNA sequence: TGTGCCAGTAGTCTCGTAGCGGGGGGGTACAATGAGCAGTTCTTC. Encoded protein: CASSLVAGGYNEQFF.

This clone has only one observation. The rearrangement joins TRBV15 to TRBJ2-7; perhaps TRBD2 as D (5 bases). CDR3 length: 14 amino acids. Trimming removed 0 bases from V and 3 bases from J, with 9 bases in between. CDR1 is LNHNV and CDR2 is YYDKDF in the germline V gene (reference sequence). In DNA, the CDR3 is TGTGCCACCAGCAGAGATCGCCGGGACTACGAGCAGTACTTC. This sequence encodes CATSRDRRDYEQYF.

This sequence joins TRBV9 and TRBJ2-1; 7 bases align to TRBD1. Germline trimming cut 3 bases from V and 2 bases from J; bases unmatched to any gene: 8. CDR3 length equals 16 residues. Germline CDR1 is SGDLS and CDR2 is YYNGEE. The CDR3 sequence is CASSGRQGSAYNEQFF. The CDR3 coding sequence is TGTGCCAGCAGCGGGCGACAGGGTAGCGCCTACAATGAGCAGTTCTTC.

The J gene is TRBJ1-1, the V gene TRBV5-1; no clear D. Germline loops: CDR1 SGHRS, CDR2 YFSETQ. Deletions cut 5 bases from V and 5 bases from J, with 13 bases between. The CDR3 contains 13 residues. DNA of the CDR3: TGCGCCAGCAGTGAGGAGGGAGGAACTGAAGCTTTCTTT. Its protein is CASSEEGGTEAFF. The whole variable domain, filled in from reference TRBV5-1 and TRBJ1-1, reads KAGVTQTPRYLIKTRGQQVTLSCSPISGHRSVSWYQQTPGQGLQFLFEYFSETQRNKGNFPGRFSGRQFSNSRSEMNVSTLELGDSALYLCASSEEGGTEAFFGQGTRLTVV.

J is TRBJ2-1 and V is TRBV7-9; TRBD1 matches 11 bases. This CDR3 region has 16 residues. Losses at the gene ends were 5 bases for V and 7 bases for J; bases not matched to a gene: 10. Germline lookup yields CDR1 SEHNR and CDR2 FQNEAQ (reference sequence). In DNA form, the CDR3 reads TGTGCCAGCAGCCCCTTGGGACAGGGGGTAATTAATGAGCAGTTCTTC. Residues: CASSPLGQGVINEQFF.

CDR3: CASSGPVSRPGDGYTF. CDR3 bases: TGTGCCAGCAGCGGGCCGGTCAGCAGGCCGGGGGATGGCTACACCTTC. The chain is built from TRBV13 and TRBJ1-2, with D possibly matching TRBD1 (5 bases). Trimming stripped 5 bases from V and 6 bases from J, with 22 bases between. CDR3 length equals 16 residues. CDR1 PRHDT and CDR2 FYEKMQ come from the germline V gene (reference sequence). Variable domain in full (rest from reference TRBV13 and TRBJ1-2): AAGVIQSPRHLIKEKRETATLKCYPIPRHDTVYWYQQGPGQDPQFLISFYEKMQSDKGSIPDRFSAQQFSDYHSELNMSSLELGDSALYFCASSGPVSRPGDGYTFGSGTRLTVV.

The chain is built from TRBV5-6 and TRBJ2-7, with 8 bases that match TRBD1. V lost 4 bases to trimming and J lost 3 bases; unmatched junction nucleotides: 6. The CDR3 is 14 amino acids. From germline, CDR1 is SGHDT and CDR2 YYEEEE. DNA of the CDR3: TGTGCCAGCAGCGACGGACAGGGAATCTACGAGCAGTACTTC. This encodes CASSDGQGIYEQYF.

The chain couples TRBV10-1 to TRBJ2-5; D uncertain. The germline V gene encodes CDR1 WNHNN and CDR2 SYGVQD (reference sequence). V shed 2 bases and J shed 4 bases, with 8 bases lying between them. CDR3 length: 13 amino acids. CDR3 region: CASSENSGETQYF. CDR3 nucleotides: TGCGCCAGCAGTGAGAATTCGGGAGAGACCCAGTACTTC.

V gene TRBV2 combines with J gene TRBJ2-5; tentative D call: TRBD1 (6 bases). The germline V gene has CDR1 SNHLY and CDR2 FYNNEI. The CDR3 is 13 residues long. V was shortened by 6 bases and J by 4 bases, with 12 bases between the two germline ends. CDR3 loop: CASRGQIGETQYF. The CDR3 DNA is TGTGCCAGCAGGGGACAAATCGGAGAGACCCAGTACTTC.

The rearrangement links TRBV5-4 to TRBJ2-1; 8 nucleotides agree with TRBD2. The V segment lost 0 bases and the J segment 6 bases; nucleotides outside the gene matches: 5. Germline V lookup: CDR1 SGHNT, CDR2 YYREEE (reference sequence). There are 15 residues in the CDR3. Here the CDR3 DNA reads TGTGCCAGCAGCTTGGAAATAGCGGGGTCCAATGAGCAGTTCTTC. This gives the protein CASSLEIAGSNEQFF.

The chain links TRBV7-9 to TRBJ1-6; D gene ambiguous. The germline V gene encodes CDR1 SEHNR and CDR2 FQNEAQ (reference sequence). V lost 4 bases and J lost 9, with 10 bases in between. The CDR3 has 13 amino acids. The CDR3 spells CASSSAGFSPLHF. The CDR3 DNA follows: TGTGCCAGCAGCTCAGCGGGCTTTTCACCCCTCCACTTT. Full variable domain (missing parts from reference TRBV7-9 and TRBJ1-6): DTGVSQNPRHKITKRGQNVTFRCDPISEHNRLYWYRQTLGQGPEFLTYFQNEAQLEKSRLLSDRFSAERPKGSFSTLEIQRTEQGDSAMYLCASSSAGFSPLHFGNGTRLTVT.

The chain couples TRBV6-1 to TRBJ1-2; D might be TRBD1 (5 bases). CDR3 length: 13 residues. V lost 4 bases to trimming and J lost 4 bases, with 10 bases between them. The germline V gene has CDR1 MNHNS and CDR2 SASEGT. DNA for the CDR3: TGTGCCAGCAGTGTGACAGTTCTCTATGGCTACACCTTC. Translation: CASSVTVLYGYTF.